A single sample is the source of the 5 T cell receptor beta chains below, sequenced in a study of vaccination and CD4 T cells after COVID-19 (dated by TCRdb to between 2021 and 2024). No antigen has been assigned to these receptors. Read against the paper, the sample's treatment or condition label means: roughly 10-day PBMC culture with coronavirus spike peptide pools or control peptides (ViraFEST assay). Receptor amplification or capture employed PCR. Sequencer: Illumina iSeq 100. At the Johns Hopkins FTIC core, DNA from the cultured CD4+ T cells underwent TCR sequencing with the Oncomine TCR Beta short-read assay. TCRdb trimmed public reads at Q25 via fastp, called clones via MiXCR and kept in-frame beta chains. Every distinct CDR3 protein forms one entry, paired with its most common genes and DNA. The sample records about 16,000 distinct CDR3 sequences, less than 40% of which are singletons. The ten top clones hold roughly 25% of the sample.

The material was CD4+ T cells from blood, cultured in vitro, obtained before SARS-CoV-2 vaccination. The source of these receptors is a human donor who received a COVID-19 vaccine.

This clonotype has only a few counts. The rearrangement uses TRBV7-6 and TRBJ1-6; TRBD1 might be the D (6 bases). This CDR3 has 15 residues. The germline V gene has CDR1 SGHVS and CDR2 FNYEAQ. V was cut by 4 bases and J by 8 bases, with 15 bases left in between. CDR3 bases: TGTGCCAGCAGCTCTCAGGGGCTAGGGGATTCACCCCTCCACTTT. Translation: CASSSQGLGDSPLHF.

Only a few counts were recorded for this clonotype. The V gene is TRBV7-9, the J gene TRBJ1-5; a weak D match, TRBD1 (5 bases). There are 15 residues in the CDR3. The germline V gene has CDR1 SEHNR and CDR2 FQNEAQ (reference sequence). The V and J ends lost 0 bases and 5 bases respectively, with 11 bases between them. This CDR3 reads CASSLAPGFDQPQHF. DNA of the CDR3: TGTGCCAGCAGCTTAGCCCCAGGGTTTGATCAGCCCCAGCATTTT.

The chain has TRBV6-1 and TRBJ2-5; D is perhaps TRBD1 or TRBD2 (5 bases each). Germline lookup yields CDR1 MNHNS and CDR2 SASEGT. This CDR3 contains 15 residues. The V end lost 3 bases, the J end lost 4 bases, and 15 bases lay between the germline ends. The CDR3 here is CASSEEQLGTETQYF. CDR3 nucleotide sequence: TGTGCCAGCAGTGAGGAACAGTTGGGGACAGAGACCCAGTACTTC.

The rearrangement uses TRBV12-3 or TRBV12-4 and TRBJ2-7; 8 positions match TRBD1. The CDR3 contains 14 residues. Trimming took 6 bases from V and 3 from J; bases not matched to a gene: 7. Written as DNA, the CDR3 is TGTGCCAGCAGCGGACAGGGCCAAAACTACGAGCAGTACTTC. Its translation: CASSGQGQNYEQYF.

The gene calls are TRBV7-8 and TRBJ1-6, with 7 bases identical to TRBD1. V lost 1 base to trimming and J lost 0 bases; unmatched junction nucleotides: 6. The germline gives CDR1 SGHVS, CDR2 FQNEAQ. The CDR3 contains 18 residues. CDR3 residues: CASSLGGQLSSYNSPLHF. CDR3 nucleotide sequence: TGTGCCAGCAGCTTAGGGGGACAGTTAAGCTCCTATAATTCACCCCTCCACTTT.